This T cell receptor (beta chain) was profiled in a study of molecular identifiers for immune sequencing clone quantification. Study at large: In replicates, RNA taken from around 20,000 or 100,000 naive CD8 cells was divided five ways, and four portions underwent sequencing.

As previously described, bulk TCR libraries were made using listed TCR primers. Via MiXCR, TCRdb re-called the PCR reads, giving one row per CDR3 protein. The sample lists approximately 680,000 distinct CDR3 sequences; roughly 23% were seen once. There are 15 residues in the CDR3. Per germline, CDR1 SGHRS and CDR2 YFSETQ. Of note for this clonotype: A much larger clone lies a single base off, so this may be a read error.

Source material for naive CD8 libraries was roughly 18,000 to 1,000,000 sorted cells, with 10%, 30% or 50% RNA. Sorting was used to obtain naive CD8 T cells (CD8+CD4-CCR7+CD45RA+). This chain connects TRBV5-1 to TRBJ2-3, with TRBD1 matching over 11 bases. The TCR comes from a human donor in good health. Some libraries in this study had Jurkat cell RNA spiked in. Sequenced sample: naive CD8+ T cells from blood, with Jurkat cell RNA spiked in. Subset defined: FACS-sorted CD8+CD4-CCR7+CD45RA+ naive T cells. The DNA of the CDR3 is TGCGCCAGCAGCTCGGACAGGGGGCATGGGGATATGCAGTATTTT. This codes for CASSSDRGHGDMQYF.